This T cell receptor beta chain comes out of a study of cytomegalovirus exposure and HLA in healthy donors. The V end was cut by 1 base, the J end by 5 bases, with 20 bases between. Per the germline V gene, CDR1 is MGHRA and CDR2 is YSYEKL. There are 17 residues in the CDR3. Concerning this clone: Its antigen is undetermined.

Points from the study as a whole: Later genetic work tied a missense DCLRE1C variant to beta-chain V and J trimming. Among TCR beta chains, those listed as cytomegalovirus-associated numbered 164.

PCR used 60 Vbeta primers and 13 Jbeta primers. TCRdb keeps only in-frame clones here, not all; method: immunoSEQ multiplex PCR. The sample yields 80,000 or so clones, 60% to 70% seen once. The chain combines TRBV4-1 with TRBJ2-5; the D gene is possibly TRBD2 (6 bases). The sequence was collected from a man aged 25 to 40 in good health and CMV-seropositive. Specimen: PBMCs. The CDR3, as DNA: TGCGCCAGCAGCCAAGCTTCCCTGACTAGTATAGGCGAGACCCAGTACTTC. Its translation: CASSQASLTSIGETQYF.